This T cell receptor (beta chain) emerged from a study of T cell responses to AZD1222 COVID-19 vaccine. Study results and limitations: Donors in the cohort were predominantly white British and more often female, and clonal diversity was possibly underestimated. Baseline seropositivity occurred in only a handful of AZD1222 recipients.

In the case of this clone: Its antigen remains unidentified.

Libraries were prepared by immunoSEQ multiplex PCR; TCRdb keeps only in-frame clonotypes and omits some of them. In the table there are about 110,000 clones, about 85% of which are singletons. Second-dose intervals of approximately 4 or approximately 12 weeks were pooled. Trimming removed 1 base at V and 0 bases at J, with 10 bases between. This CDR3 comprises 15 residues. This clonotype was sampled from an adult who received the AZD1222 COVID-19 vaccine. J is TRBJ2-7 and V is TRBV23-1, with D hard to call. TRBV23-1 is an open reading frame whose function is uncertain. Sequencing used peripheral blood, obtained 28 days after the second AZD1222 dose. The CDR3 DNA follows: TGCGCCAGCAGTCAATACGGCGGAAGCTCCTACGAGCAGTACTTC. It encodes CASSQYGGSSYEQYF.